This T cell receptor (beta chain) was captured in a study of blood T cell repertoires in COVID-19. Across the study: The United States, Italy and Spain supplied acute and convalescent COVID-19 samples. PBMCs, B-cell-depleted T cells, or T cells provided the cDNA or gDNA that made up the material.

In the original processing: Amplifying reference gene primers gave estimates of nucleated cell counts. The protocol was immunoSEQ multiplex PCR, while the TCRdb copy is restricted to in-frame clones and leaves out a portion. V, J and clone size are those of that table, while D and trimming were read from the DNA. The sample contains approximately 130,000 clones, over 75% of which appear only once. CDR3 size: 13 residues. Trimming removed 6 bases from V and 9 bases from J, with 15 bases in between. Germline V lookup: CDR1 MNHEY, CDR2 SVGAGI. The chain uses TRBV6-5 and TRBJ1-5; D might be TRBD1 (6 bases). This receptor was identified in a man aged 55 to 70 with acute or convalescent COVID-19. Sequenced: peripheral blood. CDR3 protein: CASRATGLGPQHF. The DNA of the CDR3 is TGTGCCAGCAGAGCAACAGGGCTGGGGCCCCAGCATTTT.